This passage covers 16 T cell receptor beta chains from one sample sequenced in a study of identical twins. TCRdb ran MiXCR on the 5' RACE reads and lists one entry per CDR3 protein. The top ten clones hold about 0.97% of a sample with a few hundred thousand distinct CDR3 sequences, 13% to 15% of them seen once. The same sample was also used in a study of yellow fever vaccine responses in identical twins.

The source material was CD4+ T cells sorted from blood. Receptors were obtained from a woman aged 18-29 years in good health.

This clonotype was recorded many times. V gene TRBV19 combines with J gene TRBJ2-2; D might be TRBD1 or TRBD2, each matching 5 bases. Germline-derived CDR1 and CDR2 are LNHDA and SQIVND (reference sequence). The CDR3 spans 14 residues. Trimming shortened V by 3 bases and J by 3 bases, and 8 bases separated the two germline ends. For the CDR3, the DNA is TGTGCCAGTAGTATCGGGGCGTACACCGGGGAGCTGTTTTTT. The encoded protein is CASSIGAYTGELFF. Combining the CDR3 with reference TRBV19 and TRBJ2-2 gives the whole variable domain DGGITQSPKYLFRKEGQNVTLSCEQNLNHDAMYWYRQDPGQGLRLIYYSQIVNDFQKGDIAEGYSVSREKKESFPLTVTSAQKNPTAFYLCASSIGAYTGELFFGEGSRLTVL.

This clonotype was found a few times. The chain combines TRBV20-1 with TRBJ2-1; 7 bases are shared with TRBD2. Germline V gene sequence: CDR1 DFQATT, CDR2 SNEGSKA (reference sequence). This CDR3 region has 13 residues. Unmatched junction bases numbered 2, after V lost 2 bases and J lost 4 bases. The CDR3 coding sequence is TGCAGTGCTAGACCGGGAGGTTACAATGAGCAGTTCTTC. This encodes CSARPGGYNEQFF.

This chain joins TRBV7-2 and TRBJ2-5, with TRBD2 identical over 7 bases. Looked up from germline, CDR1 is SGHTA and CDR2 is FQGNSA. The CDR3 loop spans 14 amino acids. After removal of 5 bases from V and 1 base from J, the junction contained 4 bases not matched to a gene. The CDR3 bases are TGTGCCAGCAGCGCAAGCGGGGTCCAAGAGACCCAGTACTTC. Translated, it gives CASSASGVQETQYF.

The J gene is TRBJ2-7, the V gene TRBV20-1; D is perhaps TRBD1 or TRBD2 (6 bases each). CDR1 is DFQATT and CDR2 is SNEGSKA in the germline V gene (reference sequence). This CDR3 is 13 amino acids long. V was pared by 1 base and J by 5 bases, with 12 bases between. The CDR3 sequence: CSARVGGWHEQYF. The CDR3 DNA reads TGCAGTGCTAGAGTCGGGGGCTGGCACGAGCAGTACTTC.

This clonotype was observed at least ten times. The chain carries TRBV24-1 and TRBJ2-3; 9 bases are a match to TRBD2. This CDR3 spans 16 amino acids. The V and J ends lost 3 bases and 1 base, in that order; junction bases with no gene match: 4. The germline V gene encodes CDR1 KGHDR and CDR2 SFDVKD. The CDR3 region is CATSDIAGEGTDTQYF. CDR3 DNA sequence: TGTGCCACCAGTGATATAGCGGGAGAAGGCACAGATACGCAGTATTTT.

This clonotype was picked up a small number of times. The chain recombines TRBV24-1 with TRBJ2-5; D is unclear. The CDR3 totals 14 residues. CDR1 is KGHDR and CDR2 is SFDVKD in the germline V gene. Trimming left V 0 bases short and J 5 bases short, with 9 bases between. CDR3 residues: CATSDLGRRETQYF. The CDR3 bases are TGTGCCACCAGTGATTTGGGCAGGCGGGAGACCCAGTACTTC.

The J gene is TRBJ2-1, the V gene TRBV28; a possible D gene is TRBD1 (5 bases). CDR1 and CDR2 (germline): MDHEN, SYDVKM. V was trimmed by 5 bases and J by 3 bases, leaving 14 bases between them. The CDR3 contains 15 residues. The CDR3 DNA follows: TGTGCCAGCAGTAACAAGGGGCGCCTCTACAATGAGCAGTTCTTC. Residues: CASSNKGRLYNEQFF.

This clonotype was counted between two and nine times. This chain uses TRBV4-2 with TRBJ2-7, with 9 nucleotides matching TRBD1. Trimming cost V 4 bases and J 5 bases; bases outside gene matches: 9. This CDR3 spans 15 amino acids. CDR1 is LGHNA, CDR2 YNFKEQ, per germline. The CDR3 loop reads CASSRDWDRVNEQYF. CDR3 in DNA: TGTGCCAGCAGCCGGGATTGGGACAGGGTCAACGAGCAGTACTTC.

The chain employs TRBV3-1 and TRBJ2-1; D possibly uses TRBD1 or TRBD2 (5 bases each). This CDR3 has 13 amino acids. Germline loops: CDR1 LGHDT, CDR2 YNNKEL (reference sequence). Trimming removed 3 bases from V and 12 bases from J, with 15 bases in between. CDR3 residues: CASSQRDRSWQFF. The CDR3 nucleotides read TGTGCCAGCAGCCAGAGGGACCGATCCTGGCAGTTCTTC.

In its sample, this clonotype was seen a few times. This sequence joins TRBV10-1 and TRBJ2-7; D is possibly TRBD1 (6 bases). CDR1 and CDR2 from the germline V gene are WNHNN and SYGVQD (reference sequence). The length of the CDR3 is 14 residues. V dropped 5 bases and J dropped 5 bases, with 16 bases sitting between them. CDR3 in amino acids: CASSPTGLGNEQYF. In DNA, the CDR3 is TGCGCCAGCAGTCCGACAGGATTAGGTAACGAGCAGTACTTC.

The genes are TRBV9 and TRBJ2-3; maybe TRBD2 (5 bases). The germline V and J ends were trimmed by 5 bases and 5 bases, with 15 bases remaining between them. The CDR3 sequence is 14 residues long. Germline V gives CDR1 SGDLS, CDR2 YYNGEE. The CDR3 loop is CASSGLTAGDTQYF. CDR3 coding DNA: TGTGCCAGCAGTGGACTTACCGCGGGAGATACGCAGTATTTT.

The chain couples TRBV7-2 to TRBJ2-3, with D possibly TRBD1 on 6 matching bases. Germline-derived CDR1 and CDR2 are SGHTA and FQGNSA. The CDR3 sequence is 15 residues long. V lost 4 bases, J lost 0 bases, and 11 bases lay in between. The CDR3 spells CASSYRTASTDTQYF. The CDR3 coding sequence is TGTGCCAGCAGCTACAGGACAGCCAGCACAGATACGCAGTATTTT.

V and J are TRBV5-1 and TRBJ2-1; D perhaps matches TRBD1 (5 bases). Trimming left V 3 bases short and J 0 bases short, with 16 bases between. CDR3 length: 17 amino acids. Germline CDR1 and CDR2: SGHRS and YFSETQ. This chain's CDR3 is CASSSLGVSRSYNEQFF. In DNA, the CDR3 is TGCGCCAGCAGCTCCTTAGGGGTCTCCCGCTCCTACAATGAGCAGTTCTTC. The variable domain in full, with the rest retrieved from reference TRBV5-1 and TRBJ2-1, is KAGVTQTPRYLIKTRGQQVTLSCSPISGHRSVSWYQQTPGQGLQFLFEYFSETQRNKGNFPGRFSGRQFSNSRSEMNVSTLELGDSALYLCASSSLGVSRSYNEQFFGPGTRLTVL.

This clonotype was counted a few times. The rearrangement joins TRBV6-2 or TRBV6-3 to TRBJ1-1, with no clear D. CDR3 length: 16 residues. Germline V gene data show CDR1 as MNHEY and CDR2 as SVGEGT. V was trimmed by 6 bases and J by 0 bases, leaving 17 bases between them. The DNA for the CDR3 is TGTGCCAGCAGGTGGTCACGGGATTCGGTGAACACTGAAGCTTTCTTT. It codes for CASRWSRDSVNTEAFF.

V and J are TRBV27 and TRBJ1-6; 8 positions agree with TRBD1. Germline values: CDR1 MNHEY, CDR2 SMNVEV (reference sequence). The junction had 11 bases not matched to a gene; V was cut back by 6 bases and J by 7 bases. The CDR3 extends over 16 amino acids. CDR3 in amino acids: CASRPSDRVGNSPLHF. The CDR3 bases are TGTGCCAGCAGACCATCGGACAGGGTCGGGAATTCACCCCTCCACTTT.

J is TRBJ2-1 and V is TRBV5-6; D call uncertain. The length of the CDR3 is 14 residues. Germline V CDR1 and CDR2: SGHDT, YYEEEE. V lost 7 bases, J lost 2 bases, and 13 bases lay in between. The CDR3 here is CASLHKDPYNEQFF. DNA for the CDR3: TGTGCCAGCCTACATAAGGACCCCTACAATGAGCAGTTCTTC. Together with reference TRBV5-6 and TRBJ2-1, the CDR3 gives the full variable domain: DAGVTQSPTHLIKTRGQQVTLRCSPKSGHDTVSWYQQALGQGPQFIFQYYEEEERQRGNFPDRFSGHQFPNYSSELNVNALLLGDSALYLCASLHKDPYNEQFFGPGTRLTVL.